This T cell receptor beta chain is drawn from a study of blood T cells in healthy people across ages. The second PCR ran about 6 to 12 cycles with a sample-barcoded 5' primer and J-beta primers. MiXCR, run by TCRdb on the 5' RACE reads, gives a single entry per CDR3 protein. The sample lists roughly 1,000,000 distinct CDR3 sequences, approximately 25% seen once, with around 0.75% in the top ten. V shed 5 bases and J shed 5 bases, with 15 bases lying between them. The germline V gene encodes CDR1 SEHNR and CDR2 FQNEAQ (reference sequence). The CDR3 is 14 residues long. The same specimen was also included in a second study, on T cells of mothers and their children.

This receptor was obtained from a girl aged 2 to 9 in good health. The sequencing sample was made of blood. The gene calls are TRBV7-9 and TRBJ2-5; D not certain. This chain's CDR3 is CASSPRSSKETQYF. DNA for the CDR3: TGTGCCAGCAGCCCACGCTCCTCTAAGGAGACCCAGTACTTC. Based on the CDR3 plus reference TRBV7-9 and TRBJ2-5, the full variable domain is DTGVSQNPRHKITKRGQNVTFRCDPISEHNRLYWYRQTLGQGPEFLTYFQNEAQLEKSRLLSDRFSAERPKGSFSTLEIQRTEQGDSAMYLCASSPRSSKETQYFGPGTRLLVL.